Each of the 14 T cell receptor beta chains below was sequenced from the same sample in a study of cytomegalovirus exposure and HLA in healthy donors. 13 Jbeta primers and 60 Vbeta primers were used for the PCR. Sequencing was performed with immunoSEQ multiplex PCR; in TCRdb, only in-frame clones are kept and a portion is missing. The data show under 100,000 clones, approximately 70% seen once. Sequencing input: PBMCs. All receptors come from a woman aged 45 to 65 in good health and CMV-seropositive.

This clone has only a few counts. This chain joins TRBV19 and TRBJ1-4; 7 nucleotides agree with TRBD1. There are 15 residues in the CDR3. CDR1 is LNHDA and CDR2 is SQIVND in the germline V gene (reference sequence). Germline trimming cut 8 bases from V and 4 bases from J; bases unmatched to any gene: 10. CDR3 DNA: TGTGCCAGTTCCTTCGGTACAGGGGATAATGAAAAACTGTTTTTT. It is translated as CASSFGTGDNEKLFF.

The chain combines TRBV10-1 with TRBJ2-5, with D possibly matching TRBD2 (5 bases). This CDR3 has 14 residues. The V end lost 6 bases, the J end lost 3 bases, and 14 bases lay between the germline ends. The V gene's germline CDR1 is WNHNN and CDR2 SYGVQD (reference sequence). The CDR3, as DNA: TGCGCCAGCAGCGAGGGAGTAGCCGAAGAGACCCAGTACTTC. This translates into CASSEGVAEETQYF.

This clone was counted between two and nine times. The V call is TRBV7-6, the J call TRBJ2-1, with 10 bases lining up with TRBD2. Germline-derived CDR1 and CDR2 are SGHVS and FNYEAQ. The CDR3 contains 17 residues. J was trimmed by 7 bases and V by 0 bases; bases with no gene match: 9. The CDR3 spells CASSLARFQREGNEQFF. DNA of the CDR3: TGTGCCAGCAGCTTAGCGCGGTTCCAGCGGGAGGGGAATGAGCAGTTCTTC.

The V and J genes are TRBV29-1 and TRBJ2-7; D may be TRBD2 (6 bases). The V gene's germline CDR1 is SQVTM and CDR2 ANQGSEA. Trimming left V 5 bases short and J 2 bases short, with 13 bases between. The CDR3 has 13 amino acids. The CDR3 sequence is CSVYSGSPYEQYF. The CDR3 coding sequence is TGCAGCGTTTATAGCGGTTCCCCCTACGAGCAGTACTTC.

This chain joins TRBV11-3 and TRBJ2-1; tentatively, D is TRBD2 (5 bases). V dropped 0 bases and J dropped 6 bases, with 9 bases sitting between them. The CDR3 is 14 residues long. The germline V gene encodes CDR1 SGHNT and CDR2 YENEEA. The CDR3 nucleotides are TGTGCCAGCAGCTTAGACCAAGGGAGCAATGAGCAGTTCTTC. Amino acid sequence: CASSLDQGSNEQFF.

The rearrangement links TRBV27 to TRBJ1-3; TRBD1 might be the D (5 bases). The V and J ends lost 4 bases and 0 bases respectively, with 19 bases between them. Looked up from germline, CDR1 is MNHEY and CDR2 is SMNVEV (reference sequence). This CDR3 is built from 18 residues. The CDR3 region is CASSSPVGQACSGNTIYF. The CDR3 region has the DNA TGTGCCAGCAGTTCGCCGGTGGGGCAGGCCTGCTCTGGAAACACCATATATTTT.

V and J are TRBV9 and TRBJ2-4; the match to TRBD2 covers 8 bases. The CDR3 has 13 amino acids. The V gene's germline CDR1 is SGDLS and CDR2 YYNGEE. V dropped 4 bases and J dropped 8; count of bases not matched to a gene: 5. CDR3 coding DNA: TGTGCCAGCAGCACCGCCGGGAGGGACATTCAGTACTTC. Encoded protein: CASSTAGRDIQYF. Full variable domain (missing parts from reference TRBV9 and TRBJ2-4): DSGVTQTPKHLITATGQRVTLRCSPRSGDLSVYWYQQSLDQGLQFLIQYYNGEERAKGNILERFSAQQFPDLHSELNLSSLELGDSALYFCASSTAGRDIQYFGAGTRLSVL.

A note on this clone: A junction end diverges from the germline sequence, so it may reflect a read error. The sample carries other DNA sequences with the same CDR3. V is TRBV30 and J is TRBJ2-5; D perhaps matches TRBD2 (7 bases). Germline V lookup: CDR1 GTSNPN, CDR2 SVGIG (reference sequence). The CDR3 loop spans 13 amino acids. The CDR3 bases are TGTGCCTGGAGTAGGGGGGGGGACGAGACTCAGTACTTC. Its protein product is CAWSRGGDETQYF. The full variable domain, its missing parts supplied by reference TRBV30 and TRBJ2-5, is SQTIHQWPATLVQPVGSPLSLECTVEGTSNPNLYWYRQAAGRGLQLLFYSVGIGQISSEVPQNLSASRPQDRQFILSSKKLLLSDSGFYLCAWSRGGDETQYFGPGTRLLVL.

This chain joins TRBV10-3 and TRBJ2-1; 8 nucleotides align to TRBD2. The CDR3 runs to 16 residues. Germline V gene lookup returns CDR1 ENHRY and CDR2 SYGVKD. V lost 0 bases to trimming and J lost 8 bases; unmatched junction nucleotides: 9. DNA for the CDR3: TGTGCCATCAGTGAGTCCAGCGGGAGTAGGTCAGATGAGCAGTTCTTC. As protein: CAISESSGSRSDEQFF.

The V and J genes are TRBV7-6 and TRBJ2-1; 12 positions agree with TRBD2. The CDR3 runs to 17 residues. J was trimmed by 7 bases and V by 1 base; bases with no gene match: 8. The germline V gene has CDR1 SGHVS and CDR2 FNYEAQ. Here the CDR3 DNA reads TGTGCCAGCAGCTTAGTAGCGACTAGCGGGAGTCTGAATGAGCAGTTCTTC. This gives the protein CASSLVATSGSLNEQFF.

The gene calls are TRBV5-4 and TRBJ1-1; weak D call: TRBD1 (6 bases). Trimming removed 4 bases from V and 5 bases from J, with 18 bases in between. There are 15 residues in the CDR3. Germline CDR1 reads SGHNT; CDR2 reads YYREEE (reference sequence). Here the CDR3 DNA reads TGTGCCAGCAGCACCCAAGGGGGGGTTGAGACTGAAGCTTTCTTT. Protein: CASSTQGGVETEAFF. Drawing the rest from reference TRBV5-4 and TRBJ1-1, the complete variable domain is ETGVTQSPTHLIKTRGQQVTLRCSSQSGHNTVSWYQQALGQGPQFIFQYYREEENGRGNFPPRFSGLQFPNYSSELNVNALELDDSALYLCASSTQGGVETEAFFGQGTRLTVV.

This chain links TRBV4-1 with TRBJ2-1; 7 bases agree with TRBD2. Germline values: CDR1 MGHRA, CDR2 YSYEKL. With V trimmed by 4 bases and J by 7 bases, 1 base remained unmatched. This CDR3 comprises 12 residues. In nucleotides, the CDR3 is TGCGCCAGCAGCCGACTAGCAAATGAGCAGTTCTTC. Protein product: CASSRLANEQFF.

The V gene is TRBV5-1, the J gene TRBJ2-6; a weak D match, TRBD2 (6 bases). Looked up from germline, CDR1 is SGHRS and CDR2 is YFSETQ. The V end was cut by 4 bases, the J end by 4 bases, with 15 bases between. The CDR3 sequence is 16 residues long. The CDR3 DNA reads TGCGCCAGCAGCAGGACTGGAGGGGCCGGGGCCAACGTCCTGACTTTC. It translates to CASSRTGGAGANVLTF.

The V and J genes are TRBV14 and TRBJ2-3; D unclear. Germline V gene data show CDR1 as SGHDN and CDR2 as FVKESK. The CDR3 runs 13 residues. The V and J ends lost 2 bases and 6 bases respectively, with 9 bases between them. CDR3 residues: CASSQSRLDTQYF. The CDR3 DNA is TGTGCCAGCAGCCAAAGCAGGTTGGATACGCAGTATTTT.